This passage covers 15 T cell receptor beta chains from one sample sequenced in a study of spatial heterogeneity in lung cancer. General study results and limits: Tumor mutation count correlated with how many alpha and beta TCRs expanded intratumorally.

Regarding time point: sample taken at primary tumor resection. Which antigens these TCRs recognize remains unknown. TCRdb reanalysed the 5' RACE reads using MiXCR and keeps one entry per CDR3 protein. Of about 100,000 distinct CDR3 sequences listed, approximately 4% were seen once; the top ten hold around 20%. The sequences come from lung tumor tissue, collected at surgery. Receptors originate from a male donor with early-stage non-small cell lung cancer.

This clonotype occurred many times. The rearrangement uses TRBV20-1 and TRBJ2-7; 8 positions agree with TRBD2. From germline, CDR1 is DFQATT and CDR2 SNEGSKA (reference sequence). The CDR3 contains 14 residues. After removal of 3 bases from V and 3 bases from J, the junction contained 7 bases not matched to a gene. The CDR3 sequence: CSASRSSGSYEQYF. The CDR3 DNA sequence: TGCAGTGCTAGTCGTTCCAGCGGGAGCTACGAGCAGTACTTC.

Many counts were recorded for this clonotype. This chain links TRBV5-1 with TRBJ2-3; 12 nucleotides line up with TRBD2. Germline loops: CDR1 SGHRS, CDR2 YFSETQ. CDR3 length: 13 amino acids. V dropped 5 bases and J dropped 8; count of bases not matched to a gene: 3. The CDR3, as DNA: TGCGCCAGCAGGACTAGCGGGAGCGGTACGCAGTATTTT. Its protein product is CASRTSGSGTQYF. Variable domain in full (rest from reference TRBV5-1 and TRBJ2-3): KAGVTQTPRYLIKTRGQQVTLSCSPISGHRSVSWYQQTPGQGLQFLFEYFSETQRNKGNFPGRFSGRQFSNSRSEMNVSTLELGDSALYLCASRTSGSGTQYFGPGTRLTVL.

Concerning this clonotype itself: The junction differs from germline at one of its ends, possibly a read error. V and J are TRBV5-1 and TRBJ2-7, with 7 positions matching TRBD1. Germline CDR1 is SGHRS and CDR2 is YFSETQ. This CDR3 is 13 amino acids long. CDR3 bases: TGCGCCAGTTCGACAGGGCCTACCTACAAGCAGTACTTC. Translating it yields CASSTGPTYKQYF.

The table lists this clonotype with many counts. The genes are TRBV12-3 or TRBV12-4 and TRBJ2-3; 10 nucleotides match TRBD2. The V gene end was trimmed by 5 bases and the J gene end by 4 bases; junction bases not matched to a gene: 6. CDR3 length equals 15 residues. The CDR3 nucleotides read TGTGCCAGCAGTCCCCCAAGCGGGAGGGCAGATACGCAGTATTTT. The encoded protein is CASSPPSGRADTQYF.

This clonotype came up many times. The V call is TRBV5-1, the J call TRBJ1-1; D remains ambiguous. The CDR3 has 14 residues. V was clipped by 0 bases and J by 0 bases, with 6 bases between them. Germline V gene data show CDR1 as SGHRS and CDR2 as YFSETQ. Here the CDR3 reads CASSLVSVNTEAFF. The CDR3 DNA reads TGCGCCAGCAGCTTGGTGTCTGTGAACACTGAAGCTTTCTTT.

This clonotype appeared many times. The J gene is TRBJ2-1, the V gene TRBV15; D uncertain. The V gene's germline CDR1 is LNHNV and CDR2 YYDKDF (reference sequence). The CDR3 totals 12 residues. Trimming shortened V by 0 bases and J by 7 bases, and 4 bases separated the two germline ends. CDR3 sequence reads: CATSREVNEQFF. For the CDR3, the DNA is TGTGCCACCAGCAGAGAGGTAAATGAGCAGTTCTTC.

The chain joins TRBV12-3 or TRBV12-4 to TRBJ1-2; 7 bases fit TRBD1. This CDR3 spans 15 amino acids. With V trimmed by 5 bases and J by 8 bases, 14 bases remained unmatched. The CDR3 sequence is CASSPERGGLLGYTF. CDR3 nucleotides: TGTGCCAGCAGTCCTGAAAGAGGGGGCCTCTTAGGCTACACCTTC.

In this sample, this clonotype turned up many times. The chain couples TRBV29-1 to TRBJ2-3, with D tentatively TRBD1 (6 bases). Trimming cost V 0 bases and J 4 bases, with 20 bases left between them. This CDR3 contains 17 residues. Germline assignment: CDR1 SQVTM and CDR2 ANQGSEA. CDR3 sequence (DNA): TGCAGCGTTGAAGAAGAGGGGGTAGGTCCGCGGGCAGATACGCAGTATTTT. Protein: CSVEEEGVGPRADTQYF.

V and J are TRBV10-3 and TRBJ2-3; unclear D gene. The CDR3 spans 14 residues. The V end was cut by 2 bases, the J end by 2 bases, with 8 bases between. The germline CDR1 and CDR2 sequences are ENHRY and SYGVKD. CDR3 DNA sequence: TGTGCCATCAGTGAGGCAACAGCCACAGATACGCAGTATTTT. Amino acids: CAISEATATDTQYF.

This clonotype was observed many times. CDR3: CASSGRLDTQYF. CDR3 in DNA: TGTGCCAGCAGCGGGAGGTTGGATACGCAGTATTTT. The V gene is TRBV7-9, the J gene TRBJ2-3, with D possibly being TRBD2 (6 bases). Per the germline V gene, CDR1 is SEHNR and CDR2 is FQNEAQ (reference sequence). The V gene lost 5 bases and the J gene lost 6 bases, with 9 bases spanning the gap. CDR3 length equals 12 residues.

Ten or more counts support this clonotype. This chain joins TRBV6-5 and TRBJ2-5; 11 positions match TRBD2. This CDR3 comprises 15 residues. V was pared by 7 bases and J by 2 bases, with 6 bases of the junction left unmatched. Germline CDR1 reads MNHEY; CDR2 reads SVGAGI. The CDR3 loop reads CASTPGLAVQETQYF. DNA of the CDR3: TGTGCCAGCACCCCGGGACTAGCGGTTCAAGAGACCCAGTACTTC.

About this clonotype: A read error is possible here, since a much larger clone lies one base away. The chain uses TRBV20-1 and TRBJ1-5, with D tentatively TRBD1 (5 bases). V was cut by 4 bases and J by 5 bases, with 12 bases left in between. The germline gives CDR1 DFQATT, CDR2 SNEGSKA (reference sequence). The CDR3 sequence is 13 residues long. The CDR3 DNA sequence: TGCAGTGCTACCAGACAGACCTATCAGCCCCAGCATTTT. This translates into CSATRQTYQPQHF.

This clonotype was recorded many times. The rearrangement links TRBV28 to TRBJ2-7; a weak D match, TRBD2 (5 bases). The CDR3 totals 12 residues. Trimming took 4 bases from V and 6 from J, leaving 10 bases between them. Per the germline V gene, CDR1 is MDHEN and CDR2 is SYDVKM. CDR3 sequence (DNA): TGTGCCAGCAGTTGGGCGGGCAGCGAGCAGTACTTC. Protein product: CASSWAGSEQYF. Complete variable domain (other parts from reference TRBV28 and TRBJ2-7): DVKVTQSSRYLVKRTGEKVFLECVQDMDHENMFWYRQDPGLGLRLIYFSYDVKMKEKGDIPEGYSVSREKKERFSLILESASTNQTSMYLCASSWAGSEQYFGPGTRLTVT.

In DNA, the CDR3 is TGTGCCAGCAGCCTTCTGGACAGGGACTCTTCACCCCTCCACTTT. This gives the protein CASSLLDRDSSPLHF. The V and J genes are TRBV3-1 and TRBJ1-6, with 8 positions matching TRBD1. V lost 4 bases, J lost 9 bases, and 8 bases stayed unmatched. CDR3 length: 15 amino acids. Germline CDR1 is LGHDT and CDR2 is YNNKEL (reference sequence). The variable domain in full, with the rest retrieved from reference TRBV3-1 and TRBJ1-6, is DTAVSQTPKYLVTQMGNDKSIKCEQNLGHDTMYWYKQDSKKFLKIMFSYNNKELIINETVPNRFSPKSPDKAHLNLHINSLELGDSAVYFCASSLLDRDSSPLHFGNGTRLTVT.

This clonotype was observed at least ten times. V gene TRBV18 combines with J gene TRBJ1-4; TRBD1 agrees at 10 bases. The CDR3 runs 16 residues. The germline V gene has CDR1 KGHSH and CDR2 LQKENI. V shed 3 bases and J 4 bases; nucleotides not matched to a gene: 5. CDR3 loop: CASSPQRTGGNEKLFF. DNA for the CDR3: TGTGCCAGCTCACCCCAACGGACAGGGGGTAATGAAAAACTGTTTTTT.